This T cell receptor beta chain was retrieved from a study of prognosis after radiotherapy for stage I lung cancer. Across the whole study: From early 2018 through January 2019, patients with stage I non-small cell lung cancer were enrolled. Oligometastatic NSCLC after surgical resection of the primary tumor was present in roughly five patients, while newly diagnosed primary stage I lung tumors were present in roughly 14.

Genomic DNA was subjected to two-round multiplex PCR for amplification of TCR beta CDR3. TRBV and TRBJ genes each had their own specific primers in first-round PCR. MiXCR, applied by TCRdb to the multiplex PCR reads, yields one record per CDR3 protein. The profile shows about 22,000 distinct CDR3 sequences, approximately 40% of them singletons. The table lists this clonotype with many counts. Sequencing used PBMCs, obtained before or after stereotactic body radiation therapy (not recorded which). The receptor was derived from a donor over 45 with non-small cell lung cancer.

In DNA, the CDR3 is TGTGCCAGCAGCGCCCGGACTAGCGAAATCTACGAGCAGTACTTC. Its translation: CASSARTSEIYEQYF. The chain uses TRBV9 and TRBJ2-7, with 9 bases fitting TRBD2. After removal of 3 bases from V and 3 bases from J, the junction contained 7 bases not matched to a gene. Germline V gene data show CDR1 as SGDLS and CDR2 as YYNGEE. CDR3 length: 15 amino acids.